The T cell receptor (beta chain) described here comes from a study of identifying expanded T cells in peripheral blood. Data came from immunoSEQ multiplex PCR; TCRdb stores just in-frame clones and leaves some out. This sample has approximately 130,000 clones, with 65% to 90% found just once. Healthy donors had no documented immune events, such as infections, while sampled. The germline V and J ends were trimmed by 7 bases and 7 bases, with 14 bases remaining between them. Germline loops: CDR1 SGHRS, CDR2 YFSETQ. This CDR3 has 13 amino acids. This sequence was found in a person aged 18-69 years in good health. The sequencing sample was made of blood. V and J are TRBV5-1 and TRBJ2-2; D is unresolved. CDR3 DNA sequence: TGCGCCAGCGCTCTGGAGTGGGGCGGGGAGCTGTTTTTT. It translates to CASALEWGGELFF.